The clone carrying this T cell receptor (beta chain) was counted many times. Its antigen is currently unknown. This entry is derived from a study of neurological immune-mediated disorders. Study-wide results and limits: When the repertoires were grouped phylogenetically, those of 18 of the 34 multiple sclerosis patients came together in a single cluster of related CDR3 sequences, which points to a possible repertoire-level signature. Across subjects, expanded clones had no CDR3 amino acid sequences in common, pointing to private repertoires in all groups.

It was by 5'RACE with 10-nucleotide random UMIs that the cDNA was made. One entry per CDR3 protein results from TCRdb running MiXCR on the 5' RACE reads. The data contain about 46,000 distinct CDR3 sequences, about 2% of them seen just once; the ten biggest clones take up under 2.5%. This CDR3 comprises 14 residues. J was trimmed by 7 bases and V by 4 bases; bases with no gene match: 5. Germline V gene lookup returns CDR1 SGHRS and CDR2 YFSETQ. The rearrangement uses TRBV5-1 and TRBJ1-4, with 9 bases fitting TRBD1. The source of this sequence is a woman aged 40 to 55 with multiple sclerosis. Material: PBMCs. The CDR3 spells CASSPGQGGEKLFF. The CDR3 nucleotides read TGCGCCAGCAGCCCGGGACAGGGTGGTGAAAAACTGTTTTTT.